One T cell receptor beta chain is described in this entry. What it binds is not known. The data stem from a study of vaccination effects on CD4 cells after COVID-19. TCRdb's table, derived via immunoSEQ multiplex PCR, lists solely in-frame clones and lacks some. The table includes approximately 61,000 clones, around 73% detected once. Before any sequencing was done, the ViraFEST assay used viral peptide pools to expand antigen-specific CD4+ T cells. Investigators separated out CD4+ T cells once around 10 days of culture had passed. Each participant was administered two doses of either the BNT162b2 or the mRNA-1273 vaccine. There are 13 residues in the CDR3. Trimming took 4 bases from V and 6 from J; bases not matched to a gene: 3. Germline V gene data show CDR1 as SGHDT and CDR2 as YYEEEE.

This clonotype originated in a human donor who received a COVID-19 vaccine. The rearrangement uses TRBV5-6 and TRBJ2-2, with TRBD1 matching over 7 bases. The source material was CD4+ T cells from PBMCs cultured with HCoV-229E spike peptides, sampled after COVID-19 vaccination. The CDR3 sequence is CASSPRGSGELFF. Here the CDR3 DNA reads TGTGCCAGCAGCCCCAGGGGGTCCGGGGAGCTGTTTTTT.